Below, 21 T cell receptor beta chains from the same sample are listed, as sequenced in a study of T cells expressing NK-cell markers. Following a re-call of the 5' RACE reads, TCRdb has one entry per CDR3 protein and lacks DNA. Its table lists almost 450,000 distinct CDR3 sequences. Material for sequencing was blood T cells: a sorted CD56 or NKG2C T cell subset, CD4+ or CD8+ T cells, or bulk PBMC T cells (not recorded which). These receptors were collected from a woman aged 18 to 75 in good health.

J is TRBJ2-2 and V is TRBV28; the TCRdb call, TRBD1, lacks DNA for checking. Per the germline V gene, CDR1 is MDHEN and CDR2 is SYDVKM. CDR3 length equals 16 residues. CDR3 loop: CASSLDSFANTGELFF.

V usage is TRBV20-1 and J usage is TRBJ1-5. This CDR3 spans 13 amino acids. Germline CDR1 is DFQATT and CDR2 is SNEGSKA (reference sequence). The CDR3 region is CSARGVHNQPQHF.

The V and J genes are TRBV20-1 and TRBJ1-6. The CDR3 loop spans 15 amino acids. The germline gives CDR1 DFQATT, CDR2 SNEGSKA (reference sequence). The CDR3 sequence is CSARQSGGRNSPLHF.

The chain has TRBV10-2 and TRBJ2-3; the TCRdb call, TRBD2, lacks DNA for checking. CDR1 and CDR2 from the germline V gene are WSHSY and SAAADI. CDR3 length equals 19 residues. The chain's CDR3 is CASSDLGRTSGGSADTQYF.

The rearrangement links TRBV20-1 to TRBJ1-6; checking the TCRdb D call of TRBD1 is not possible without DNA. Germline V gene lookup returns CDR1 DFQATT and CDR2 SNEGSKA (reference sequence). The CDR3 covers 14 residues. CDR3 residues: CSGRTGTEHSPLHF.

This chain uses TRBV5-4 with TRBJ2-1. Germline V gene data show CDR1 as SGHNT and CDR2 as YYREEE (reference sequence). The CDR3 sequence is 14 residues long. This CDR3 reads CALSRGGTYNEQFF.

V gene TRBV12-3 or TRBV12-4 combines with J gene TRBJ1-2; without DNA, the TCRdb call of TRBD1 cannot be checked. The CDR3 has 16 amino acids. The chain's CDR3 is CASSLARDRTNYGYTF.

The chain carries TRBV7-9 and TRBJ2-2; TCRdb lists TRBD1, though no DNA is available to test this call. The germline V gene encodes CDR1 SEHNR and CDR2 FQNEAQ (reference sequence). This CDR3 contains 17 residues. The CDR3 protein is CASSLVWGAANTGELFF. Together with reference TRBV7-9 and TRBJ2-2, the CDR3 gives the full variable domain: DTGVSQNPRHKITKRGQNVTFRCDPISEHNRLYWYRQTLGQGPEFLTYFQNEAQLEKSRLLSDRFSAERPKGSFSTLEIQRTEQGDSAMYLCASSLVWGAANTGELFFGEGSRLTVL.

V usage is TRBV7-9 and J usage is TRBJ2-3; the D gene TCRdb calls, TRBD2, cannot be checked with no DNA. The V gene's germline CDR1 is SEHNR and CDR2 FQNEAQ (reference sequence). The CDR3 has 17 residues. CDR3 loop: CASSFGGDFGGTDTQYF.

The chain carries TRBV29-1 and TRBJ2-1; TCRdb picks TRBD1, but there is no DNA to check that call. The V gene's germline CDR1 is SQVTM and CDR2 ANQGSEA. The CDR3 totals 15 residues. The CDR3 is CSAGSGDRGRNEQFF.

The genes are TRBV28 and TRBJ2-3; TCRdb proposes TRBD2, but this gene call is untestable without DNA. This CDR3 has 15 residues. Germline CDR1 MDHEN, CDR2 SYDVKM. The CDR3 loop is CASSFDEGSTDTQYF.

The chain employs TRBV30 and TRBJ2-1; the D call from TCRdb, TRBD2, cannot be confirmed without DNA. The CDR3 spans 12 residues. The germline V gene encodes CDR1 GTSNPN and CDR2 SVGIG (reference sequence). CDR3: CAWTSGRNEQFF.

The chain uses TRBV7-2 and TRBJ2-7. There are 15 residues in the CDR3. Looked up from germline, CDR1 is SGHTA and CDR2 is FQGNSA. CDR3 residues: CASSLESAILYEQYF.

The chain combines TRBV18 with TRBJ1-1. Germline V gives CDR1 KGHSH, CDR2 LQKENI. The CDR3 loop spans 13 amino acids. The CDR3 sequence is CASSPSLNTEAFF.

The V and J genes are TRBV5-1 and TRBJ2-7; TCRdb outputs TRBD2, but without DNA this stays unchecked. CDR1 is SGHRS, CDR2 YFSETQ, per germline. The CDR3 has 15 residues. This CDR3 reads CASSLVSGDPYEQYF. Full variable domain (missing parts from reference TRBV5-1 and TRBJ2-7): KAGVTQTPRYLIKTRGQQVTLSCSPISGHRSVSWYQQTPGQGLQFLFEYFSETQRNKGNFPGRFSGRQFSNSRSEMNVSTLELGDSALYLCASSLVSGDPYEQYFGPGTRLTVT.

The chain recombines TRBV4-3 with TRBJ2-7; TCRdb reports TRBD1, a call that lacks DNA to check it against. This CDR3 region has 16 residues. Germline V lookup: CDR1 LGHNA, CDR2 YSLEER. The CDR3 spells CASSQDRWRPPYEQYF.

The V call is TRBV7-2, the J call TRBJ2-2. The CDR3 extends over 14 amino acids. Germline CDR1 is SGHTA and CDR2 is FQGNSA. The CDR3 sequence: CASSLGYDTGELFF. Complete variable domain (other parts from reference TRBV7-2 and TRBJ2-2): GAGVSQSPSNKVTEKGKDVELRCDPISGHTALYWYRQSLGQGLEFLIYFQGNSAPDKSGLPSDRFSAERTGGSVSTLTIQRTQQEDSAVYLCASSLGYDTGELFFGEGSRLTVL.

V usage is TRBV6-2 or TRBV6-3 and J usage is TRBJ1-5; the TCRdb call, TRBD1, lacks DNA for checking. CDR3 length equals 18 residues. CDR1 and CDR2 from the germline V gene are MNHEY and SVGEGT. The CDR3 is CASSYSGRGQGINQPQHF.

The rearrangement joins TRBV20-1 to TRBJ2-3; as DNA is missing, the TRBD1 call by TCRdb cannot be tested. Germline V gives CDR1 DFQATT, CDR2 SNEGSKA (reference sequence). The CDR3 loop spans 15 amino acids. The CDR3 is CSARGDQIPPFTQYF.

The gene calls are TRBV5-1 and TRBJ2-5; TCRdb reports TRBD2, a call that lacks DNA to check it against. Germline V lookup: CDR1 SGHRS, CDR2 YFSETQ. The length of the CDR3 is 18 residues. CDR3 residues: CASSLLWTSGSGFRTQYF. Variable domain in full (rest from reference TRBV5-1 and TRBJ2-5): KAGVTQTPRYLIKTRGQQVTLSCSPISGHRSVSWYQQTPGQGLQFLFEYFSETQRNKGNFPGRFSGRQFSNSRSEMNVSTLELGDSALYLCASSLLWTSGSGFRTQYFGPGTRLLVL.

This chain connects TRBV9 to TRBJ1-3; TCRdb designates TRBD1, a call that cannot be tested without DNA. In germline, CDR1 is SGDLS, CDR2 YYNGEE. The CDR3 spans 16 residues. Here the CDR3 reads CASSFRDRGTGNTIYF. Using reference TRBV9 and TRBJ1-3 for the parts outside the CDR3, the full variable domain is DSGVTQTPKHLITATGQRVTLRCSPRSGDLSVYWYQQSLDQGLQFLIQYYNGEERAKGNILERFSAQQFPDLHSELNLSSLELGDSALYFCASSFRDRGTGNTIYFGEGSWLTVV.